Shown below are 26 T cell receptor beta chains from a single sample sequenced in a study of blood T cell repertoires in COVID-19. Sequencing was performed with immunoSEQ multiplex PCR; in TCRdb, only in-frame clones are kept and a portion is missing. The sample consists of around 150,000 clones, 80% to 95% of them appearing once. Sequenced: peripheral blood. The receptors shown here come from a woman aged 55-69 years with COVID-19, enrolled during active disease.

V is TRBV11-1 and J is TRBJ2-5; TRBD2 might be the D (6 bases). Germline V lookup: CDR1 SGHAT, CDR2 FQDESV (reference sequence). Trimming cost V 5 bases and J 1 base, with 17 bases left between them. CDR3 size: 16 residues. CDR3 amino acids: CASSGRTRATQETQYF. The CDR3 bases are TGTGCCAGCAGCGGGAGGACACGGGCCACCCAAGAGACCCAGTACTTC.

This rearrangement joins TRBV7-2 to TRBJ1-5, with TRBD1 identical over 7 bases. Germline V gene sequence: CDR1 SGHTA, CDR2 FQGNSA. The CDR3 runs to 15 residues. V lost 5 bases to trimming and J lost 3 bases; unmatched junction nucleotides: 7. The CDR3 sequence is CASSPQQGHNQPQHF. In DNA, the CDR3 is TGTGCCAGCAGCCCCCAACAGGGGCACAATCAGCCCCAGCATTTT. The full variable domain, rest sourced from reference TRBV7-2 and TRBJ1-5, is GAGVSQSPSNKVTEKGKDVELRCDPISGHTALYWYRQSLGQGLEFLIYFQGNSAPDKSGLPSDRFSAERTGGSVSTLTIQRTQQEDSAVYLCASSPQQGHNQPQHFGDGTRLSIL.

CDR3: CASSFRRVGYTF. CDR3 sequence (DNA): TGTGCCAGCAGCTTTCGGAGGGTTGGCTACACCTTC. The rearrangement links TRBV7-2 to TRBJ1-2; D is undetermined. V lost 3 bases to trimming and J lost 7 bases, with 9 bases between them. The CDR3 covers 12 residues. The V gene's germline CDR1 is SGHTA and CDR2 FQGNSA.

The rearrangement joins TRBV27 to TRBJ2-2; 9 nucleotides match TRBD1. CDR3 length: 13 residues. The V segment lost 8 bases and the J segment 8 bases; nucleotides outside the gene matches: 6. Germline values: CDR1 MNHEY, CDR2 SMNVEV (reference sequence). The chain's CDR3 is CASGDRGAGELFF. CDR3 nucleotides: TGTGCCAGCGGCGACAGGGGGGCGGGGGAGCTGTTTTTT.

This chain joins TRBV27 and TRBJ1-2; 7 nucleotides agree with TRBD1. This CDR3 spans 15 amino acids. Trimming at V came to 4 bases and at J to 2 bases, leaving 7 bases not matched to a gene. Germline V gene sequence: CDR1 MNHEY, CDR2 SMNVEV (reference sequence). The CDR3 spells CASSSPTGKNYGYTF. The DNA of the CDR3 is TGTGCCAGCAGTTCGCCGACAGGGAAGAACTATGGCTACACCTTC.

This clone was recorded once. The chain employs TRBV6-2 or TRBV6-3 and TRBJ1-3; the match to TRBD1 covers 7 bases. V shed 4 bases, J shed 0 bases, and the junction held 21 bases outside the gene matches. CDR1 MNHEY and CDR2 SVGEGT come from the germline V gene. The CDR3 runs to 21 residues. The CDR3 DNA reads TGTGCCAGCAGTTCGACTCGCCCGGGACAGCCCACGGATTACTCTGGAAACACCATATATTTT. Its translation: CASSSTRPGQPTDYSGNTIYF.

The chain employs TRBV19 and TRBJ2-7; D uncertain. The V end lost 5 bases, the J end lost 0 bases, and 5 bases lay between the germline ends. The CDR3 loop spans 12 amino acids. In germline, CDR1 is LNHDA, CDR2 SQIVND (reference sequence). The CDR3 DNA reads TGTGCCAGTAGTTCTAACTCCTACGAGCAGTACTTC. Encoded protein: CASSSNSYEQYF.

This chain uses TRBV2 with TRBJ2-5, with D maybe TRBD1 (5 bases). The ends were cut back, 1 base at V and 1 base at J, with 10 bases in the middle. CDR3 length equals 15 residues. Germline values: CDR1 SNHLY, CDR2 FYNNEI. The CDR3 sequence is CASSEDRSIQETQYF. The CDR3 nucleotides read TGTGCCAGCAGTGAAGACAGGAGTATCCAAGAGACCCAGTACTTC.

J is TRBJ1-2 and V is TRBV3-1 (or the pseudogene TRBV3-2); maybe TRBD1 (5 bases). CDR1 LGHDT and CDR2 YNNKEL come from the germline V gene (reference sequence). V lost 1 base and J 7 bases, leaving 16 bases between the germline ends. The CDR3 spans 15 residues. DNA for the CDR3: TGTGCCAGCAGCCAAGTAGACGACAGCAGAGGTGGCTACACCTTC. Protein sequence: CASSQVDDSRGGYTF.

The chain's CDR3 is CASSRPGQGAKPQHF. CDR3 nucleotide sequence: TGCGCCAGCAGCCGTCCTGGACAGGGGGCAAAGCCCCAGCATTTT. This rearrangement joins TRBV4-1 to TRBJ1-5, with 11 bases lining up with TRBD1. The V gene end was trimmed by 4 bases and the J gene end by 8 bases; junction bases not matched to a gene: 7. CDR3 length: 15 residues. CDR1 is MGHRA, CDR2 YSYEKL, per germline.

The CDR3 loop reads CASSPGTAFGWANQPQHF. Here the CDR3 DNA reads TGTGCCAGCAGCCCGGGGACAGCCTTCGGTTGGGCCAATCAGCCCCAGCATTTT. The chain combines TRBV7-2 with TRBJ1-5, with TRBD1 matching over 7 bases. Per the germline V gene, CDR1 is SGHTA and CDR2 is FQGNSA. J was trimmed by 3 bases and V by 5 bases; bases with no gene match: 16. The CDR3 is made up of 18 amino acids.

The chain carries TRBV18 and TRBJ2-1; 9 bases map to TRBD1. Trimming cost V 3 bases and J 4 bases; bases outside gene matches: 4. Germline-derived CDR1 and CDR2 are KGHSH and LQKENI. The CDR3 has 15 amino acids. CDR3 residues: CASSPDRGPYNEQFF. The CDR3 nucleotides read TGTGCCAGCTCACCGGACAGGGGTCCTTACAATGAGCAGTTCTTC.

For the CDR3, the DNA is TGTGCCAGTAGTACCGGCGGGTCGGATACGCAGTATTTT. Encoded protein: CASSTGGSDTQYF. The chain recombines TRBV19 with TRBJ2-3, with D possibly matching TRBD2 (5 bases). The CDR3 totals 13 residues. Trimming stripped 4 bases from V and 6 bases from J, with 11 bases between. Germline V gives CDR1 LNHDA, CDR2 SQIVND (reference sequence).

The CDR3 DNA follows: TGTGCCAGCAGCAAATTCACGGACTCTAGTGGCTCTTTCTTT. Translated, it gives CASSKFTDSSGSFF. The genes are TRBV7-2 and TRBJ1-1, with D uncertain. The CDR3 has 14 residues. Trimming left V 5 bases short and J 12 bases short, with 22 bases between. Per the germline V gene, CDR1 is SGHTA and CDR2 is FQGNSA.

The rearrangement joins TRBV11-3 to TRBJ1-4, with D possibly TRBD1 on 5 matching bases. The V end lost 5 bases, the J end lost 6 bases, and 19 bases lay between the germline ends. The CDR3 is 16 amino acids. Germline V lookup: CDR1 SGHNT, CDR2 YENEEA. CDR3 sequence reads: CASSPRFQGYYEKLFF. The CDR3 DNA reads as TGTGCCAGCAGCCCGAGGTTCCAGGGCTACTATGAAAAACTGTTTTTT.

This clone came up a few times. The CDR3 loop is CASKQGQHTDTQYF. The CDR3 DNA reads TGTGCCAGTAAGCAGGGACAGCACACAGATACGCAGTATTTT. This chain connects TRBV19 to TRBJ2-3, with 7 bases lining up with TRBD1. V was clipped by 7 bases and J by 2 bases; unmatched bases: 6. CDR1 and CDR2 (germline): LNHDA, SQIVND (reference sequence). The CDR3 sequence is 14 residues long.

The V gene is TRBV9, the J gene TRBJ1-5, with unresolved D. Trimming stripped 0 bases from V and 7 bases from J, with 14 bases between. Germline V lookup: CDR1 SGDLS, CDR2 YYNGEE. This CDR3 region has 15 residues. The CDR3 here is CASSVGPGTEQPQHF. The CDR3 nucleotides are TGTGCCAGCAGCGTAGGTCCGGGTACGGAGCAGCCCCAGCATTTT.

The J gene is TRBJ2-1, the V gene TRBV6-2 or TRBV6-3, with D hard to call. The CDR3 extends over 16 amino acids. Germline lookup yields CDR1 MNHEY and CDR2 SVGEGT. V was clipped by 2 bases and J by 0 bases, with 11 bases between them. This chain's CDR3 is CASSYTDWNSYNEQFF. DNA of the CDR3: TGTGCCAGCAGTTACACTGACTGGAACTCCTACAATGAGCAGTTCTTC.

This chain uses TRBV3-1 (or the pseudogene TRBV3-2) with TRBJ1-1; no clear D. Germline V gene sequence: CDR1 LGHDT, CDR2 YNNKEL (reference sequence). The CDR3 runs to 11 residues. Deletions cut 8 bases from V and 1 base from J, with 5 bases between. The CDR3 loop reads CASGPNTEAFF. Here the CDR3 DNA reads TGTGCCAGCGGGCCGAACACTGAAGCTTTCTTT.

V is TRBV27 and J is TRBJ2-5, with D perhaps TRBD1 (5 bases). The V end was cut by 0 bases, the J end by 4 bases, with 12 bases between. CDR1 and CDR2 (germline): MNHEY, SMNVEV (reference sequence). This CDR3 is built from 15 residues. CDR3 nucleotide sequence: TGTGCCAGCAGTTTATCGTGGACACCTGGAGAGACCCAGTACTTC. Encoded protein: CASSLSWTPGETQYF.

The rearrangement uses TRBV11-3 and TRBJ2-3, with TRBD1 as a possible D gene (5 bases). CDR3 length: 13 residues. Germline loops: CDR1 SGHNT, CDR2 YENEEA. The V gene lost 5 bases and the J gene lost 2 bases, with 8 bases spanning the gap. The CDR3 DNA reads TGTGCCAGCAGCATCAGGGTCACAGATACGCAGTATTTT. Residues: CASSIRVTDTQYF.

The chain couples TRBV3-1 (or the pseudogene TRBV3-2) to TRBJ1-2; 8 bases agree with TRBD1. The germline gives CDR1 LGHDT, CDR2 YNNKEL (reference sequence). With V trimmed by 3 bases and J by 4 bases, 10 bases remained unmatched. CDR3 length: 16 amino acids. CDR3 in DNA: TGTGCCAGCAGCCACCAAGGACAGGGCCAAATCTATGGCTACACCTTC. This gives the protein CASSHQGQGQIYGYTF.

This clone is a singleton in its sample. The chain links TRBV7-9 to TRBJ2-3; tentatively, D is TRBD1 (5 bases). V was cut by 1 base and J by 5 bases, with 13 bases left in between. Looked up from germline, CDR1 is SEHNR and CDR2 is FQNEAQ (reference sequence). This CDR3 has 15 residues. The CDR3 region is CASSLVGAYEDTQYF. DNA of the CDR3: TGTGCCAGCAGCTTAGTTGGGGCCTACGAAGATACGCAGTATTTT.

V usage is TRBV7-3 and J usage is TRBJ2-5; maybe TRBD2 (5 bases). The V gene lost 0 bases and the J gene lost 3 bases, with 8 bases spanning the gap. CDR3 size: 14 residues. CDR1 and CDR2 (germline): SGHTA, FQGTGA. As DNA, the CDR3 is TGTGCCAGCAGCTTAACGTTGAGGGAAGAGACCCAGTACTTC. Its protein is CASSLTLREETQYF.

The V call is TRBV3-1 (or the pseudogene TRBV3-2), the J call TRBJ1-6; the D gene is possibly TRBD1 (5 bases). From germline, CDR1 is LGHDT and CDR2 YNNKEL (reference sequence). CDR3 length equals 17 residues. The V end was cut by 3 bases, the J end by 0 bases, with 12 bases between. The CDR3 spells CASSQTDGGSYNSPLHF. Written as DNA, the CDR3 is TGTGCCAGCAGCCAGACTGACGGGGGCTCCTATAATTCACCCCTCCACTTT.

J is TRBJ1-2 and V is TRBV6-5; 8 bases agree with TRBD1. Germline values: CDR1 MNHEY, CDR2 SVGAGI. With V trimmed by 4 bases and J by 6 bases, 7 bases remained unmatched. This CDR3 comprises 14 residues. CDR3 nucleotide sequence: TGTGCCAGCAGTTCTGTCCTACAGGGGGATGGCTACACCTTC. As protein: CASSSVLQGDGYTF.